Each of the 23 T cell receptor beta chains below was sequenced from the same sample in a study of Tregs in tolerant kidney transplant recipients. No antigen is known for these receptors. Clones were read by immunoSEQ multiplex PCR, and TCRdb kept only the in-frame ones, dropping some. Of 1,400 to 1,500 clones in the sample, 80% to 90% were seen once. Sequencing was carried out using CD4+ T cells from blood cultured with allogeneic cells. The receptors shown here come from a human donor in good health.

V gene TRBV5-1 combines with J gene TRBJ2-7, with D unresolved. Germline CDR1 reads SGHRS; CDR2 reads YFSETQ. V was trimmed by 3 bases and J by 7 bases, leaving 14 bases between them. The CDR3 contains 13 residues. For the CDR3, the DNA is TGCGCCAGCAGCTCCCTTCGGTCCGGGGAGCAGTACTTC. It translates to CASSSLRSGEQYF.

The chain carries TRBV20-1 and TRBJ1-3, with D unclear. CDR1 DFQATT and CDR2 SNEGSKA come from the germline V gene (reference sequence). CDR3 length equals 11 residues. V was trimmed by 5 bases and J by 3 bases, leaving 5 bases between them. CDR3 protein: CSAAGGNTIYF. The CDR3, as DNA: TGCAGTGCTGCGGGTGGAAACACCATATATTTT.

This rearrangement joins TRBV18 to TRBJ1-2, with no clear D. The CDR3 is 14 amino acids. CDR1 is KGHSH and CDR2 is LQKENI in the germline V gene. V was trimmed by 3 bases and J by 4 bases, leaving 12 bases between them. For the CDR3, the DNA is TGTGCCAGCTCACCGCGAAGGGAGGCCTATGGCTACACCTTC. The encoded protein is CASSPRREAYGYTF.

This clone was recorded once. This chain uses TRBV21-1 with TRBJ2-1; TRBD2, as called in the table, went unchecked against the DNA. TRBV21-1 is listed as a pseudogene. This CDR3 is built from 17 residues. The CDR3: CASSKTSGGRAINEQFF. The CDR3 DNA reads TGTGCCAGCAGCAAGACGAGCGGCGGGAGGGCCATCAATGAGCAGTTCTTC.

The rearrangement uses TRBV5-1 and TRBJ2-7; perhaps TRBD2 as D (7 bases). The CDR3 runs to 15 residues. The V gene lost 0 bases and the J gene lost 4 bases, with 14 bases spanning the gap. Per germline, CDR1 SGHRS and CDR2 YFSETQ. CDR3 amino acids: CASSLDGRGRYEQYF. The CDR3 nucleotides are TGCGCCAGCAGCTTGGATGGGAGGGGGAGATACGAGCAGTACTTC. The full variable domain, in which reference TRBV5-1 and TRBJ2-7 provide the parts outside the CDR3, is KAGVTQTPRYLIKTRGQQVTLSCSPISGHRSVSWYQQTPGQGLQFLFEYFSETQRNKGNFPGRFSGRQFSNSRSEMNVSTLELGDSALYLCASSLDGRGRYEQYFGPGTRLTVT.

V is TRBV5-5 and J is TRBJ2-1, with TRBD1 as a possible D gene (6 bases). V gave up 2 bases and J gave up 7 bases, with 10 bases separating them. This CDR3 has 13 residues. Per the germline V gene, CDR1 is SGHKS and CDR2 is YYEKEE (reference sequence). This chain's CDR3 is CASSFQGRNEQFF. DNA for the CDR3: TGTGCCAGCAGCTTCCAGGGGAGAAATGAGCAGTTCTTC.

The chain carries TRBV5-1 and TRBJ1-4; 7 nucleotides agree with TRBD1. The ends lost 1 base at V and 7 bases at J; junction bases unmatched: 10. This CDR3 contains 16 residues. The germline V gene has CDR1 SGHRS and CDR2 YFSETQ. The chain's CDR3 is CASSLPEQGRGEKLFF. CDR3 nucleotides: TGCGCCAGCAGCTTGCCCGAACAGGGGAGGGGTGAAAAACTGTTTTTT. Complete variable domain (other parts from reference TRBV5-1 and TRBJ1-4): KAGVTQTPRYLIKTRGQQVTLSCSPISGHRSVSWYQQTPGQGLQFLFEYFSETQRNKGNFPGRFSGRQFSNSRSEMNVSTLELGDSALYLCASSLPEQGRGEKLFFGSGTQLSVL.

V gene TRBV10-2 combines with J gene TRBJ2-3; the match to TRBD1 covers 9 bases. After removal of 8 bases from V and 1 base from J, the junction contained 7 bases not matched to a gene. This CDR3 is 15 amino acids long. Germline lookup yields CDR1 WSHSY and CDR2 SAAADI. This CDR3 is CASRGQGKGTDTQYF. CDR3 DNA: TGCGCCAGCCGAGGACAGGGGAAGGGCACAGATACGCAGTATTTT.

CDR3 sequence reads: CASSFRRGNIETQYF. CDR3 sequence (DNA): TGTGCCAGCAGTTTTCGCAGGGGAAACATAGAGACCCAGTACTTC. The chain carries TRBV27 and TRBJ2-5; maybe TRBD1 (6 bases). The V end was cut by 3 bases, the J end by 4 bases, with 15 bases between. The germline V gene encodes CDR1 MNHEY and CDR2 SMNVEV (reference sequence). This CDR3 region has 15 residues.

The chain joins TRBV5-1 to TRBJ2-1, with TRBD1 as a possible D gene (6 bases). V lost 4 bases and J lost 3, with 11 bases in between. This CDR3 comprises 14 residues. Germline V gene sequence: CDR1 SGHRS, CDR2 YFSETQ. CDR3 sequence: CASSPGQSYNEQFF. The DNA of the CDR3 is TGCGCCAGCAGCCCAGGACAGAGCTACAATGAGCAGTTCTTC. Supplemented by reference TRBV5-1 and TRBJ2-1, the full variable domain reads KAGVTQTPRYLIKTRGQQVTLSCSPISGHRSVSWYQQTPGQGLQFLFEYFSETQRNKGNFPGRFSGRQFSNSRSEMNVSTLELGDSALYLCASSPGQSYNEQFFGPGTRLTVL.

The CDR3 spells CASSRGQQHTEAFF. CDR3 bases: TGTGCCAGCAGTAGAGGACAGCAACACACTGAAGCTTTCTTT. The chain has TRBV6-5 and TRBJ1-1; maybe TRBD1 (6 bases). V dropped 5 bases and J dropped 3 bases, with 13 bases sitting between them. Germline lookup yields CDR1 MNHEY and CDR2 SVGAGI. This CDR3 region has 14 residues.

The chain has TRBV19 and TRBJ1-5; no reliable D call. The CDR3 totals 16 residues. V shed 5 bases and J shed 0 bases, with 14 bases lying between them. CDR1 is LNHDA and CDR2 is SQIVND in the germline V gene (reference sequence). CDR3 coding DNA: TGTGCCAGTAGTCCTTCCGGGCCTTATAGCAATCAGCCCCAGCATTTT. Encoded protein: CASSPSGPYSNQPQHF.

This chain joins TRBV19 and TRBJ2-7, with TRBD2 matching 8 bases. CDR3 length equals 18 residues. Germline assignment: CDR1 LNHDA and CDR2 SQIVND (reference sequence). V shed 3 bases, J shed 0 bases, and the junction held 13 bases outside the gene matches. The DNA for the CDR3 is TGTGCCAGTAGTATCTCTTCCTCCAGCGGGAGTCGCTCCTACGAGCAGTACTTC. Encoded protein: CASSISSSSGSRSYEQYF.

This chain connects TRBV7-6 to TRBJ1-2; the D is unclear. Trimming stripped 2 bases from V and 10 bases from J, with 14 bases between. The CDR3 has 13 residues. The V gene's germline CDR1 is SGHVS and CDR2 FNYEAQ. The CDR3, as DNA: TGTGCCAGCAGCTTAACCGGGAGGACGGACTACACCTTC. Translated: CASSLTGRTDYTF.

This clone was observed a single time. This chain links TRBV6-5 with TRBJ2-2, with TRBD2 as a possible D gene (5 bases). Germline values: CDR1 MNHEY, CDR2 SVGAGI. The CDR3 totals 13 residues. The V and J ends lost 6 bases and 7 bases respectively, with 12 bases between them. Here the CDR3 DNA reads TGTGCCAGCAGGCTACTAGACATCGGGGAGCTGTTTTTT. This sequence encodes CASRLLDIGELFF.

V is TRBV7-9 and J is TRBJ2-7; D not certain. Per germline, CDR1 SEHNR and CDR2 FQNEAQ (reference sequence). V dropped 3 bases and J dropped 2 bases, with 14 bases sitting between them. The CDR3 spans 15 residues. The chain's CDR3 is CASSLSALRTYEQYF. Here the CDR3 DNA reads TGTGCCAGCAGCTTGTCGGCCTTACGCACCTACGAGCAGTACTTC.

The chain recombines TRBV2 with TRBJ1-5; D gene ambiguous. The CDR3 runs 15 residues. CDR1 and CDR2 from the germline V gene are SNHLY and FYNNEI. The germline V and J ends were trimmed by 4 bases and 7 bases, with 17 bases remaining between them. The CDR3 loop is CASSGTRGFSQPQHF. Here the CDR3 DNA reads TGTGCCAGCAGTGGGACCCGGGGATTTAGCCAGCCCCAGCATTTT.

This sequence joins TRBV7-9 and TRBJ1-6; TRBD1 matches 10 bases. The V gene's germline CDR1 is SEHNR and CDR2 FQNEAQ (reference sequence). The CDR3 length is 15 residues. V was clipped by 4 bases and J by 8 bases; unmatched bases: 5. The CDR3 sequence: CASSWTGGVHSPLHF. The DNA of the CDR3 is TGTGCCAGCAGCTGGACAGGGGGTGTGCATTCACCCCTCCACTTT.

This clone was seen once. This chain connects TRBV2 to TRBJ2-2; D might be TRBD1 (5 bases). Germline V gene lookup returns CDR1 SNHLY and CDR2 FYNNEI. There are 15 residues in the CDR3. V gave up 0 bases and J gave up 5 bases, with 10 bases separating them. CDR3 loop: CASSEARVRTGELFF. The DNA for the CDR3 is TGTGCCAGCAGTGAAGCCAGGGTGAGGACCGGGGAGCTGTTTTTT.

The chain combines TRBV19 with TRBJ2-1; TRBD2 agrees at 8 bases. With 1 base clipped from V and 2 bases from J, the junction kept 1 base outside the gene matches. The CDR3 length is 15 residues. Germline CDR1 is LNHDA and CDR2 is SQIVND (reference sequence). For the CDR3, the DNA is TGTGCCAGTAGTATAGTCGGGAGGGCCTACAATGAGCAGTTCTTC. This translates into CASSIVGRAYNEQFF.

This chain uses TRBV5-8 with TRBJ1-5; 10 bases map to TRBD1. The ends lost 4 bases at V and 1 base at J; junction bases unmatched: 11. CDR1 is SGHTS, CDR2 YDEGEE, per germline. There are 18 residues in the CDR3. The CDR3 DNA reads as TGTGCCAGCAGCGATTTCACAGGGACAGGGGCGAGCAATCAGCCCCAGCATTTT. Its protein is CASSDFTGTGASNQPQHF. Using reference TRBV5-8 and TRBJ1-5 for the parts outside the CDR3, the full variable domain is EAGVTQSPTHLIKTRGQQATLRCSPISGHTSVYWYQQALGLGLQFLLWYDEGEERNRGNFPPRFSGRQFPNYSSELNVNALELEDSALYLCASSDFTGTGASNQPQHFGDGTRLSIL.

A remark on this clone: The junction and the germline gene differ at one end; a read error may be behind it. This chain connects TRBV4-2 to TRBJ2-5, with 7 bases identical to TRBD2. In germline, CDR1 is LGHNA, CDR2 YNFKEQ. The length of the CDR3 is 16 residues. The CDR3 nucleotides read TGTGCCAGCAGCCAAGGGAGCGGGGCAGGGCAAGGGACCCAGTACTTC. This encodes CASSQGSGAGQGTQYF.

V gene TRBV7-9 combines with J gene TRBJ1-5, with a possible D match to TRBD1 (5 bases). V was trimmed by 1 base and J by 1 base, leaving 8 bases between them. The CDR3 is 15 residues long. From germline, CDR1 is SEHNR and CDR2 FQNEAQ (reference sequence). For the CDR3, the DNA is TGTGCCAGCAGCTTAGGCGGGGGGAGCAATCAGCCCCAGCATTTT. Its protein product is CASSLGGGSNQPQHF.